This T cell receptor beta chain stems from a study of cytomegalovirus exposure and HLA in healthy donors. This CDR3 contains 16 residues. Germline V gene data show CDR1 as MNHEY and CDR2 as SMNVEV (reference sequence). Trimming removed 5 bases from V and 9 bases from J; junction bases left unmatched: 17. It was with 60 Vbeta and 13 Jbeta primers that the PCR ran. Sequencing used immunoSEQ multiplex PCR; TCRdb keeps in-frame clones, though not all of them. The sample yields some 140,000 clones, under 85% seen once. A word on this clone: Its antigen is not identified.

Study results and caveats: Analysis performed later found over 15,000 TCR beta sequences associated with HLA alleles at 0.05 false discovery rate.

The TCR was taken from a man younger than 35 in good health and CMV-seronegative. Sequenced sample: PBMCs. The chain combines TRBV27 with TRBJ2-5, with 8 bases matching TRBD1. CDR3 nucleotide sequence: TGTGCCAGCAGTCCTACCCCTAGACAGGGGCGCCGGTCCCAGTACTTC. Translated: CASSPTPRQGRRSQYF.